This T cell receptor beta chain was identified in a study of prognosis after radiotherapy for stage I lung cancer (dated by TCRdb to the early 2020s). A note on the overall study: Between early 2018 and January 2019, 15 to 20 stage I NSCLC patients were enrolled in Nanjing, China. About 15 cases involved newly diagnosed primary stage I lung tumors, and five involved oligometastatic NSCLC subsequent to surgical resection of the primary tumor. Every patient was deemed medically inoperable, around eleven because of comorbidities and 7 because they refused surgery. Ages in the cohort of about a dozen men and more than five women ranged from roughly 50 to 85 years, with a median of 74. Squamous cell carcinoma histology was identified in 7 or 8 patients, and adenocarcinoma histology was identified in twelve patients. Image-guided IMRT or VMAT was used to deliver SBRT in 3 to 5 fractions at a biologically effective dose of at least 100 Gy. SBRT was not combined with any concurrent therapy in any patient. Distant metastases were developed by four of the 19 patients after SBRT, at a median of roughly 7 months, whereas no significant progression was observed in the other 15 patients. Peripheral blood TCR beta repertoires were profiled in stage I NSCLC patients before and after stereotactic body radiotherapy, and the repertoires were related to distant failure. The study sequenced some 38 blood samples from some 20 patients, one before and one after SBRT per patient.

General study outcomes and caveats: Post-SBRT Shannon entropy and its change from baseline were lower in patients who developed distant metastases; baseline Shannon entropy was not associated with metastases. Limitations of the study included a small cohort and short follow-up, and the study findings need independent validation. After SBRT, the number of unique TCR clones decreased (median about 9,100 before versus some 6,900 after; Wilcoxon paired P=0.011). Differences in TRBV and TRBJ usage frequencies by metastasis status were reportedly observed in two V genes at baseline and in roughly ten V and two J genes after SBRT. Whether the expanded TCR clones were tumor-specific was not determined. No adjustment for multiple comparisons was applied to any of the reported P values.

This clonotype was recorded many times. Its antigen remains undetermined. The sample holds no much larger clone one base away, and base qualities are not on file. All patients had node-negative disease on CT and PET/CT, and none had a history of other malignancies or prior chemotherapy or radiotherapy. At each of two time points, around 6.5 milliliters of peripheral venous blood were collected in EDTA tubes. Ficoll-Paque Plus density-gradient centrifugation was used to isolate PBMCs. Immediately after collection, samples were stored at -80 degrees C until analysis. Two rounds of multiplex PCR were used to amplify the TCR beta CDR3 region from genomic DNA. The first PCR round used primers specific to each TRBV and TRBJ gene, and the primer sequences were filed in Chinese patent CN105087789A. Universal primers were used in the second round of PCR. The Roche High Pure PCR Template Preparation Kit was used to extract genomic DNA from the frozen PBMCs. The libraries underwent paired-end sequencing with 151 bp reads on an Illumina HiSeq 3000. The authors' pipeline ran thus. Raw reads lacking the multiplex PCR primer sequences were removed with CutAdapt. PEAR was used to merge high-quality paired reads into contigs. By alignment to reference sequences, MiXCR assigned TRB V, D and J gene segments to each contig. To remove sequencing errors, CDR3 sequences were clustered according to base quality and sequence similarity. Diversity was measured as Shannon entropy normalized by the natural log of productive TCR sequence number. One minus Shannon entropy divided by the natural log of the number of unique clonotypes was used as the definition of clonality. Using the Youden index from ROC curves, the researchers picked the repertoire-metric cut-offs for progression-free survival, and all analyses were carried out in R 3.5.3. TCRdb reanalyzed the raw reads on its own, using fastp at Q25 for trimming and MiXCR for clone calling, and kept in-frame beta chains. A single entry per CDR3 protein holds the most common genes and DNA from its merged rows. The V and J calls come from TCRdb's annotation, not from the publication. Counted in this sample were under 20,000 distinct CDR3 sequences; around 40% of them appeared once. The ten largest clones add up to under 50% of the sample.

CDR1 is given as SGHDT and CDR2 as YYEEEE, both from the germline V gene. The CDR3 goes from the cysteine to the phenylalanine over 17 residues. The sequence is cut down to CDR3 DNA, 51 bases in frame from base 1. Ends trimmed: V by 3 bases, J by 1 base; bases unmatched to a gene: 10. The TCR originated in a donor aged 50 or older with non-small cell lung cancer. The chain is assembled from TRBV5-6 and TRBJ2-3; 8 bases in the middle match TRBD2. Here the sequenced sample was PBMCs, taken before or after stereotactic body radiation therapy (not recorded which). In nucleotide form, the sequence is TGTGCCAGCAGCTCTTTTGGCTTGACTAGCGGCACAGATACGCAGTATTTT. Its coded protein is CASSSFGLTSGTDTQYF.